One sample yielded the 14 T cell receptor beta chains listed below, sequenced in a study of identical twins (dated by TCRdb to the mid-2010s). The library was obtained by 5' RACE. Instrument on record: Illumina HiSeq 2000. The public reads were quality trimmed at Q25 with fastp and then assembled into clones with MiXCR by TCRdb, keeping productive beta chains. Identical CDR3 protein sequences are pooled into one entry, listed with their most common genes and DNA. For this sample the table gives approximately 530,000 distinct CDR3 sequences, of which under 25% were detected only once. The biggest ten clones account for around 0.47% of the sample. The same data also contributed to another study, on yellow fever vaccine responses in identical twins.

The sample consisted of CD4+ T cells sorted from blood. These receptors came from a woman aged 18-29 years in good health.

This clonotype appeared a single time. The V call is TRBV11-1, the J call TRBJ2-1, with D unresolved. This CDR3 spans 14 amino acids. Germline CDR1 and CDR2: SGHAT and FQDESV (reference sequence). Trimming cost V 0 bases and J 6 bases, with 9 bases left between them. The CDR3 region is CASSLAAGANEQFF. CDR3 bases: TGTGCCAGCAGCTTAGCCGCCGGCGCCAATGAGCAGTTCTTC. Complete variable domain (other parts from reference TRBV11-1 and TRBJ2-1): EAEVAQSPRYKITEKSQAVAFWCDPISGHATLYWYRQILGQGPELLVQFQDESVVDDSQLPKDRFSAERLKGVDSTLKIQPAELGDSAMYLCASSLAAGANEQFFGPGTRLTVL.

CDR3 protein: CASSFSTEYYGYTF. DNA for the CDR3: TGTGCCAGCAGCTTTTCGACAGAATACTATGGCTACACCTTC. V gene TRBV5-6 combines with J gene TRBJ1-2; D perhaps matches TRBD1 (5 bases). Germline CDR1 SGHDT, CDR2 YYEEEE. Between the trimmed V and J ends, which lost 2 bases and 3 bases, there was a span of 11 bases. The CDR3 is 14 residues long.

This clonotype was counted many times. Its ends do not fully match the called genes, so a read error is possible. The CDR3, as DNA: TGTGCCAGCAGCCTAGCGGGGGGAGAGACCCAGTACTTC. Residues: CASSLAGGETQYF. The V call is TRBV5-1, the J call TRBJ2-5; 11 nucleotides agree with TRBD2. This CDR3 is 13 amino acids long. CDR1 and CDR2 from the germline V gene are SGHRS and YFSETQ.

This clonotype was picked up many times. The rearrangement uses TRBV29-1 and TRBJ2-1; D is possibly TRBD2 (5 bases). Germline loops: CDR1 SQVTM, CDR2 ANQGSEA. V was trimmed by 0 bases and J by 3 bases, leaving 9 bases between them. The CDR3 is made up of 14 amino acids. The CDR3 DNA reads TGCAGCGTTGAAGAGGCTAGCCGCTACAATGAGCAGTTCTTC. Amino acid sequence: CSVEEASRYNEQFF.

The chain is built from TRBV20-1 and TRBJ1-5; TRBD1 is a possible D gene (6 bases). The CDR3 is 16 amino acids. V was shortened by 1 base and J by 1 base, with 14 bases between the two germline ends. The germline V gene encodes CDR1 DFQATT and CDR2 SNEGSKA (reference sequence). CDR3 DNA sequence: TGCAGTGCTAGAGTCGACGGGGGCTTGAGCAATCAGCCCCAGCATTTT. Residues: CSARVDGGLSNQPQHF.

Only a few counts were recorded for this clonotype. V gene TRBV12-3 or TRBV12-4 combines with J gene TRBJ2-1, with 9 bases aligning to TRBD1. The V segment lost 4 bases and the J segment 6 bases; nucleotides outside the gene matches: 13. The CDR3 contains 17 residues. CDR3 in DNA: TGTGCCAGCAGTTCCCTCCCGGGGGGACAGGGTTTCAATGAGCAGTTCTTC. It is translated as CASSSLPGGQGFNEQFF.

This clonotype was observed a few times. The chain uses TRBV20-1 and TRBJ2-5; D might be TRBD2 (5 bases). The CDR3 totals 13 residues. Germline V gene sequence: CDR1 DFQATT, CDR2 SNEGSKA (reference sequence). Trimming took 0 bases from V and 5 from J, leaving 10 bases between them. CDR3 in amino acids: CSARDSGTETQYF. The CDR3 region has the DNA TGCAGTGCTAGAGACTCGGGAACGGAGACCCAGTACTTC.

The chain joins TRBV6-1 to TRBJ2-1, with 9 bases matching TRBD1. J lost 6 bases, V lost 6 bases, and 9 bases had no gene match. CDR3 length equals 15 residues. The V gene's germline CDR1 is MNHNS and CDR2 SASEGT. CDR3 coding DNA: TGTGCCAGCAGAGGACAGGGGAAATCGGGCAATGAGCAGTTCTTC. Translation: CASRGQGKSGNEQFF.

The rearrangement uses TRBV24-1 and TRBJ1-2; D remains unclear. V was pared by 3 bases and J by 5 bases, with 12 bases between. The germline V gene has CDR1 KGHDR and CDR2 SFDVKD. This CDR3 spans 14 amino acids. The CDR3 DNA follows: TGTGCCACCAGTGATCCATTGTACGTATATGGCTACACCTTC. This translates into CATSDPLYVYGYTF.

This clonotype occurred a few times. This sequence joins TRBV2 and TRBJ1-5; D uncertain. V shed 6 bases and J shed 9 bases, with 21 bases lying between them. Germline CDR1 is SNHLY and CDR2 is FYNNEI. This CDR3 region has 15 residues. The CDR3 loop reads CASRSGQFLEGPQHF. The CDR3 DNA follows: TGTGCCAGCAGGTCCGGCCAGTTTCTAGAAGGGCCCCAGCATTTT.

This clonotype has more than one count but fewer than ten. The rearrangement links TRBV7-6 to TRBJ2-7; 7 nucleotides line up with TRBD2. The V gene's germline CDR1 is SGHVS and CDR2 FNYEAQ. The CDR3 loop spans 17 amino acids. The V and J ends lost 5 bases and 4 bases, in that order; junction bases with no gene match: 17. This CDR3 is CASSPPRPGGSIYEQYF. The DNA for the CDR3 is TGTGCCAGCAGCCCCCCGAGGCCGGGAGGCTCAATTTACGAGCAGTACTTC.

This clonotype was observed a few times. The CDR3 region has the DNA TGTGCCAGCAGTCCCCCCCGGGACAGAAGCACAGATACGCAGTATTTT. This translates into CASSPPRDRSTDTQYF. The chain has TRBV12-3 or TRBV12-4 and TRBJ2-3; 7 bases align to TRBD1. CDR3 length equals 16 residues. J gave up 0 bases and V 5 bases, and 8 bases lay outside the gene matches.

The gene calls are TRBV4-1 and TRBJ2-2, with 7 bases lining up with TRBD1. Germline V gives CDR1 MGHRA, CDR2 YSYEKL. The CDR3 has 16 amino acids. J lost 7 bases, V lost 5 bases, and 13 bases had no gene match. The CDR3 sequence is CASSSLSTGSVGELFF. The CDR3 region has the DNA TGCGCCAGCAGCAGCCTCTCGACAGGGTCGGTCGGGGAGCTGTTTTTT.

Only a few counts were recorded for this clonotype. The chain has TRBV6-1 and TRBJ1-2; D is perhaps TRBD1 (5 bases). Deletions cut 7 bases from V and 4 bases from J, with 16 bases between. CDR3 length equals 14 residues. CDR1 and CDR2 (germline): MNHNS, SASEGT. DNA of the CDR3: TGTGCCAGCACCCTAGGGGACGGATTCTATGGCTACACCTTC. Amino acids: CASTLGDGFYGYTF.